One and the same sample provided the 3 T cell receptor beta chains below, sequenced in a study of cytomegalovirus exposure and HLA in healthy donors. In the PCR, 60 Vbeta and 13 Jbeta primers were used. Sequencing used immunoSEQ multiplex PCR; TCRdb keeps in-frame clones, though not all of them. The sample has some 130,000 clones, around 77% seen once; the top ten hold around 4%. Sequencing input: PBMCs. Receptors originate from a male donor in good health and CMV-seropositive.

The CDR3 loop is CASSWGGQGTSYEQYF. CDR3 in DNA: TGTGCCAGCAGCTGGGGGGGACAGGGGACCTCCTACGAGCAGTACTTC. The V gene is TRBV5-4, the J gene TRBJ2-7, with 10 bases matching TRBD1. Germline CDR1 reads SGHNT; CDR2 reads YYREEE (reference sequence). Trimming took 3 bases from V and 0 from J; bases not matched to a gene: 6. The CDR3 covers 16 residues.

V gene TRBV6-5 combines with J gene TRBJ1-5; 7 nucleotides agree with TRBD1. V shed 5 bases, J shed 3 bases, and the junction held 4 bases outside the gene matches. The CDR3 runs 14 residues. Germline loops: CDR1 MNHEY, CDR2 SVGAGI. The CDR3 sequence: CASSKTGFNQPQHF. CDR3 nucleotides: TGTGCCAGCAGTAAGACAGGGTTCAATCAGCCCCAGCATTTT.

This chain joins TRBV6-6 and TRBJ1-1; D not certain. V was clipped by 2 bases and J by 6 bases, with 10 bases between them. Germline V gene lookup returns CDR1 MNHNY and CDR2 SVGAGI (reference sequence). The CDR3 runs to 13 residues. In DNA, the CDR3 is TGTGCCAGCAGTTACGGGCCCTTGGCTGAAGCTTTCTTT. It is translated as CASSYGPLAEAFF.